Below are 18 T cell receptor beta chains sequenced from a single sample in a study of blood T cell repertoires in COVID-19. The repertoire was sequenced with immunoSEQ multiplex PCR; TCRdb's copy has only in-frame clones and lacks some. The sample holds 200,000 to 250,000 clones, 85% to 90% seen once. The sequenced sample consisted of peripheral blood. The receptors were sampled from a man in his fifties with acute or convalescent COVID-19.

The chain employs TRBV7-8 and TRBJ1-3; 7 bases align to TRBD1. The V gene's germline CDR1 is SGHVS and CDR2 FQNEAQ. With V trimmed by 3 bases and J by 0 bases, 2 bases remained unmatched. CDR3 size: 15 residues. CDR3 loop: CASSLTGSSGNTIYF. The DNA of the CDR3 is TGTGCCAGCAGCTTGACAGGGAGCTCTGGAAACACCATATATTTT.

This chain uses TRBV13 with TRBJ1-3, with a possible D match to TRBD1 (6 bases). Trimming took 3 bases from V and 1 from J, leaving 7 bases between them. The V gene's germline CDR1 is PRHDT and CDR2 FYEKMQ (reference sequence). The CDR3 runs 14 residues. The CDR3 region is CASSLTGSGNTIYF. The CDR3 nucleotides are TGTGCCAGCAGCTTGACAGGATCTGGAAACACCATATATTTT.

The CDR3 reads CASSPVTTSAYTDTQYF. In DNA, the CDR3 is TGTGCCAGCAGCCCGGTAACGACTAGCGCCTACACAGATACGCAGTATTTT. The chain carries TRBV4-2 and TRBJ2-3; 8 nucleotides align to TRBD2. Germline V CDR1 and CDR2: LGHNA, YNFKEQ. The CDR3 has 17 residues. V shed 4 bases and J 2 bases; nucleotides not matched to a gene: 11.

V usage is TRBV30 and J usage is TRBJ1-4; the D is unclear. Germline lookup yields CDR1 GTSNPN and CDR2 SVGIG (reference sequence). V dropped 6 bases and J dropped 5 bases, with 16 bases sitting between them. The CDR3 length is 14 residues. CDR3 in amino acids: CACPGYQPNEKLFF. CDR3 DNA: TGTGCCTGCCCGGGGTACCAACCCAATGAAAAACTGTTTTTT.

This chain joins TRBV10-1 and TRBJ1-1; D perhaps matches TRBD1 (6 bases). V lost 4 bases to trimming and J lost 6 bases, with 12 bases between them. The CDR3 length is 13 residues. Per the germline V gene, CDR1 is WNHNN and CDR2 is SYGVQD (reference sequence). CDR3 loop: CASSGRPGAEAFF. The CDR3 DNA sequence: TGCGCCAGCAGTGGGCGCCCAGGGGCTGAAGCTTTCTTT.

The rearrangement joins TRBV16 to TRBJ1-2; tentatively, D is TRBD1 (6 bases). The germline V and J ends were trimmed by 0 bases and 2 bases, with 10 bases remaining between them. The germline CDR1 and CDR2 sequences are KGHSY and FQNENV. The CDR3 contains 15 residues. CDR3 sequence: CASSQSRTANYGYTF. The CDR3 coding sequence is TGTGCCAGCAGCCAATCAAGGACAGCGAACTATGGCTACACCTTC.

The J gene is TRBJ1-1, the V gene TRBV5-1; 7 bases are shared with TRBD1. The V and J ends lost 4 bases and 1 base, in that order; junction bases with no gene match: 10. Germline V gene lookup returns CDR1 SGHRS and CDR2 YFSETQ. The CDR3 extends over 16 amino acids. The CDR3 spells CASSPTLTGWNTEAFF. CDR3 coding DNA: TGCGCCAGCAGCCCTACCCTGACAGGGTGGAACACTGAAGCTTTCTTT.

In regard to this clone: The sample holds other DNA sequences that translate to the same CDR3. V is TRBV3-1 (or the pseudogene TRBV3-2) and J is TRBJ1-4, with TRBD1 matching over 10 bases. V shed 1 base and J 6 bases; nucleotides not matched to a gene: 2. The CDR3 is 15 amino acids. Germline CDR1 LGHDT, CDR2 YNNKEL (reference sequence). The CDR3 loop reads CASSQAGTGDEKLFF. The CDR3 region has the DNA TGTGCCAGCAGCCAAGCCGGGACAGGGGATGAAAAACTGTTTTTT.

V is TRBV27 and J is TRBJ1-5; TRBD1 is a possible D gene (5 bases). This CDR3 comprises 15 residues. The ends were cut back, 3 bases at V and 4 bases at J, with 13 bases in the middle. Germline CDR1 MNHEY, CDR2 SMNVEV (reference sequence). The CDR3 protein is CASSLEGFGNQPQHF. The CDR3 DNA reads as TGTGCCAGCAGTTTGGAGGGGTTTGGGAATCAGCCCCAGCATTTT.

The chain is built from TRBV7-7 and TRBJ1-5; TRBD1 agrees at 7 bases. The CDR3 is 18 amino acids. Per the germline V gene, CDR1 is SSHAT and CDR2 is FNYEAQ (reference sequence). The J segment lost 2 bases and the V segment lost 5 bases, leaving 15 bases of the junction unmatched. The DNA for the CDR3 is TGTGCCAGCAGCCCCCCCCGTGGCCGCGACAGGGGCAATCAGCCCCAGCATTTT. Translating it yields CASSPPRGRDRGNQPQHF.

This clone was recorded a few times. This chain uses TRBV7-9 with TRBJ2-5; 7 nucleotides match TRBD1. This CDR3 has 12 amino acids. J gave up 12 bases and V 6 bases, and 10 bases lay outside the gene matches. Germline V gene lookup returns CDR1 SEHNR and CDR2 FQNEAQ (reference sequence). The CDR3 here is CASSPTGDREYF. The CDR3 DNA reads as TGTGCCAGCAGTCCGACAGGAGACAGGGAGTACTTC.

This clone was seen only a few times. For the CDR3, the DNA is TGTGCCAGCAGTGTAGGCCTCCTCGGACAGCGGAATAATTCACCCCTCCACTTT. Translation gives CASSVGLLGQRNNSPLHF. This rearrangement joins TRBV25-1 to TRBJ1-6, with a weak D call TRBD1 (6 bases). Germline CDR1 reads MGHDK; CDR2 reads SYGVNS. V was shortened by 4 bases and J by 5 bases, with 21 bases between the two germline ends. The CDR3 has 18 amino acids.

CDR3 sequence (DNA): TGTGCCAGCAGCTTAGTTACAGGGTACTCTATATACAATGAGCAGTTCTTC. Translation: CASSLVTGYSIYNEQFF. The chain links TRBV7-6 to TRBJ2-1; tentatively, D is TRBD1 (6 bases). The CDR3 is 17 amino acids. Per the germline V gene, CDR1 is SGHVS and CDR2 is FNYEAQ. V dropped 1 base and J dropped 4 bases, with 17 bases sitting between them.

This chain connects TRBV7-9 to TRBJ2-2; the D gene is possibly TRBD1 (5 bases). The CDR3 consists of 12 residues. Deletions cut 3 bases from V and 10 bases from J, with 9 bases between. The germline gives CDR1 SEHNR, CDR2 FQNEAQ (reference sequence). CDR3 protein: CASSFGHAELFF. CDR3 nucleotides: TGTGCCAGCAGCTTTGGACATGCGGAGCTGTTTTTT.

V and J are TRBV6-2 or TRBV6-3 and TRBJ2-1; 7 bases match TRBD2. This CDR3 has 17 residues. V lost 6 bases and J lost 3; bases outside the gene matches: 14. Per germline, CDR1 MNHEY and CDR2 SVGEGT. CDR3 in DNA: TGTGCCAGCAGCCCGTGGGTTGGCGCTAGCGGCTACAATGAGCAGTTCTTC. As protein: CASSPWVGASGYNEQFF.

V usage is TRBV10-2 and J usage is TRBJ1-1, with 7 bases that match TRBD1. J gave up 4 bases and V 5 bases, and 4 bases lay outside the gene matches. CDR1 and CDR2 from the germline V gene are WSHSY and SAAADI. The CDR3 is made up of 13 amino acids. CDR3 region: CASSSSGGTEAFF. For the CDR3, the DNA is TGCGCCAGCAGTTCTTCAGGGGGCACTGAAGCTTTCTTT.

The chain is built from TRBV6-5 and TRBJ1-2; D is possibly TRBD1 (6 bases). V gave up 6 bases and J gave up 8 bases, with 22 bases separating them. CDR3 length: 15 amino acids. CDR1 is MNHEY and CDR2 is SVGAGI in the germline V gene. CDR3 in DNA: TGTGCCAGCAGACCCAGCTCGACAGGCCCCAGGGGCTACACCTTC. Its protein product is CASRPSSTGPRGYTF.

This chain connects TRBV6-1 to TRBJ1-1; D is possibly TRBD1 (5 bases). Between the trimmed V and J ends, which lost 2 bases and 6 bases, there was a span of 13 bases. Per the germline V gene, CDR1 is MNHNS and CDR2 is SASEGT. This CDR3 contains 14 residues. CDR3 in DNA: TGTGCCAGCAGTGAACGCACAAGGGGTTCTGAAGCTTTCTTT. Translating gives CASSERTRGSEAFF.